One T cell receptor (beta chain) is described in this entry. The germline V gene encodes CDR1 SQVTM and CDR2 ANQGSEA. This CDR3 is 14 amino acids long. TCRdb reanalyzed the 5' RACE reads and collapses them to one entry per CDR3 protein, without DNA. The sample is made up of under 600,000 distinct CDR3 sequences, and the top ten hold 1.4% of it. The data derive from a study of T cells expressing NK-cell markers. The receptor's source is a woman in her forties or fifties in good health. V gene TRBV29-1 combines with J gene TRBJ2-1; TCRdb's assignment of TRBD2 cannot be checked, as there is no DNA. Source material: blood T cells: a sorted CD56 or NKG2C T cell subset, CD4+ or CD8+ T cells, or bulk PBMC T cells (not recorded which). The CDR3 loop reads CSVAASPVQPEQFF.